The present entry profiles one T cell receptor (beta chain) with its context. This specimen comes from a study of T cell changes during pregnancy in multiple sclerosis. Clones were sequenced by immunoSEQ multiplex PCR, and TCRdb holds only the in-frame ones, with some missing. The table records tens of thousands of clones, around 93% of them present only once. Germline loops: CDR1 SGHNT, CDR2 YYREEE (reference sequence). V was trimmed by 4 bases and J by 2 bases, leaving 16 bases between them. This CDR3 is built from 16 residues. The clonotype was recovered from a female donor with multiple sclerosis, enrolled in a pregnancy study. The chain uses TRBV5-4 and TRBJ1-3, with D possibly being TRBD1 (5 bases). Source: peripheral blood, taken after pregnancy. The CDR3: CASSTPRTGAGNTIYF. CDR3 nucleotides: TGTGCCAGCAGCACCCCTCGGACGGGGGCTGGAAACACCATATATTTT.